A selection of T cell receptor beta chains follows, all from one sample in a study of blood T cell repertoires in COVID-19. The method was immunoSEQ multiplex PCR; TCRdb's version includes in-frame clones alone and lacks a portion of them. The data show around 300,000 clones, about 91% seen once. The specimen sequenced was peripheral blood. The receptor source for this set is a woman aged 25 to 39 with COVID-19, enrolled during active disease. The CDR3 runs from the conserved cysteine through the conserved F or W. Clone size appears in some rows only: once, few, many, or a class for an expanded clone.

V: TRBV7-9
J: TRBJ1-2
size: NA
CDR3: CASSVDRGDYTF

V: TRBV7-9
J: TRBJ2-3
size: NA
CDR3: CASSLEFPGTQYF

V: TRBV19
J: TRBJ1-1
size: NA
CDR3: CASRSGNTEAFF

V: TRBV4-3
J: TRBJ2-1
size: once
CDR3: CASSQAFIDNEQFF

V: TRBV5-1
J: TRBJ2-7
size: NA
CDR3: CASSFEQGPYEQYF

V: TRBV6-5
J: TRBJ2-1
size: NA
CDR3: CASSSTDGNSYNEQFF

V: TRBV28
J: TRBJ1-5
size: NA
CDR3: CASSLPGQPQHF

V: TRBV5-1
J: TRBJ1-6
size: NA
CDR3: CASSLAGEPALSPLHF

V: TRBV27
J: TRBJ2-1
size: NA
CDR3: CASSPGLAGNEQFF

V: TRBV2
J: TRBJ1-3
size: once
CDR3: CASSYRGQATTGNTIYF

V: TRBV2
J: TRBJ1-5
size: once
CDR3: CASTPTGAFNQPQHF

V: TRBV7-8
J: TRBJ2-5
size: NA
CDR3: CASSLNRGGGYQETQYF

V: TRBV30
J: TRBJ1-3
size: NA
CDR3: CAWSSGVGIPSGNTIYF

V: TRBV11-3
J: TRBJ1-5
size: NA
CDR3: CASSIAGGTVNQPQHF

V: TRBV27
J: TRBJ1-1
size: NA
CDR3: CASSQRGDRGNEAFF

V: TRBV30
J: TRBJ2-2
size: NA
CDR3: CAWSPSGGSTGELFF

V: TRBV3-1/TRBV3-2
J: TRBJ1-3
size: NA
CDR3: CASSQANSGNTIYF

V: TRBV7-8
J: TRBJ1-1
size: NA
CDR3: CASSHPAGGNTEAFF

V: TRBV6-1
J: TRBJ2-2
size: NA
CDR3: CASSEFIGARTGELFF

V: TRBV7-9
J: TRBJ2-2
size: NA
CDR3: CASSLVRSNTGELFF

V: TRBV5-1
J: TRBJ1-1
size: NA
CDR3: CASSLTGEAFF

V: TRBV24-1
J: TRBJ2-3
size: NA
CDR3: CATSDPGRGAADTQYF

V: TRBV10-3
J: TRBJ1-1
size: NA
CDR3: CAISDVAENTEAFF

V: TRBV12-3/TRBV12-4
J: TRBJ2-1
size: NA
CDR3: CASSPQNEQFF

V: TRBV10-1
J: TRBJ1-6
size: NA
CDR3: CASGQTGLPLHF

V: TRBV9
J: TRBJ2-2
size: NA
CDR3: CASSVATGELFF

V: TRBV7-3
J: TRBJ1-3
size: few
CDR3: CASSLSGGYGNTIYF

V: TRBV19
J: TRBJ2-1
size: NA
CDR3: CASSTTGGLINEQFF

V: TRBV6-5
J: TRBJ1-1
size: few
CDR3: CASRGTGGGIAFF

V: TRBV6-5
J: TRBJ2-7
size: NA
CDR3: CASTGTYSYEQYF

V: TRBV12-5
J: TRBJ1-6
size: NA
CDR3: CASGLVGGEHSPLHF

V: TRBV3-1/TRBV3-2
J: TRBJ1-2
size: NA
CDR3: CASSQDMFYGYTF

V: TRBV5-6
J: TRBJ1-2
size: NA
CDR3: CASTLGGGTDGYTF

V: TRBV16
J: TRBJ1-4
size: NA
CDR3: CASSPDRAKEKLFF

V: TRBV12-3/TRBV12-4
J: TRBJ1-6
size: NA
CDR3: CASSLEEDSPLHF

V: TRBV9
J: TRBJ1-1
size: once
CDR3: CASSPSGTEAFF

V: TRBV12-3/TRBV12-4
J: TRBJ1-3
size: NA
CDR3: CASSSIDTIYF

V: TRBV7-8
J: TRBJ2-7
size: once
CDR3: CASSPRLAGTSYEQYF

V: TRBV28
J: TRBJ1-3
size: NA
CDR3: CASSLWGGSGNTIYF

V: TRBV27
J: TRBJ1-1
size: NA
CDR3: CASSSLGGADNEAFF

V: TRBV5-4
J: TRBJ1-2
size: NA
CDR3: CASSFPGPNYGYTF

V: TRBV7-9
J: TRBJ1-1
size: NA
CDR3: CASSLMVRAGGTEAFF

V: TRBV5-1
J: TRBJ2-2
size: NA
CDR3: CASSLVAGTTGELFF

V: TRBV5-1
J: TRBJ1-4
size: NA
CDR3: CASSLAGANEKLFF

V: TRBV5-4
J: TRBJ1-6
size: NA
CDR3: CASSLDRSPYNSPLHF

V: TRBV28
J: TRBJ1-2
size: NA
CDR3: CASSSAGPTSYGYTF